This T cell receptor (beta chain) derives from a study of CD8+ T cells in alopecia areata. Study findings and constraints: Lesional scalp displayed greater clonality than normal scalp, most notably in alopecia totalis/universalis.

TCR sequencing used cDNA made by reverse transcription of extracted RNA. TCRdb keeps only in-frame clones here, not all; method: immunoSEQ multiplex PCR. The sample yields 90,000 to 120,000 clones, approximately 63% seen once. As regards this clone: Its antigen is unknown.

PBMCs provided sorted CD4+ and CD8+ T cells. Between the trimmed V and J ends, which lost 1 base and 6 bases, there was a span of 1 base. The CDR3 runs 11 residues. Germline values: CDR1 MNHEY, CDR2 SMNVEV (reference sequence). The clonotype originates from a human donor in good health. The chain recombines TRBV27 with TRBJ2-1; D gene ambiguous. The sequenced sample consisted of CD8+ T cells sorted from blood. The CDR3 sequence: CASSLFNEQFF. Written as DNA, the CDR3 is TGTGCCAGCAGTTTATTCAATGAGCAGTTCTTC.